The 20 T cell receptor beta chains in this list originate from one sample, sequenced in a study of cytomegalovirus exposure and HLA in healthy donors. The primer mix had 60 Vbeta and 13 Jbeta primers. Measured with immunoSEQ multiplex PCR; TCRdb has only the in-frame clones, and not every one. The table for this sample gives fewer than 85,000 clones. Material for sequencing was PBMCs. Source of these receptors: a middle-aged woman in good health and CMV-seropositive.

The rearrangement links TRBV28 to TRBJ1-2; a possible D gene is TRBD1 (6 bases). The germline V gene encodes CDR1 MDHEN and CDR2 SYDVKM. V was cut by 5 bases and J by 7 bases, with 23 bases left in between. This CDR3 contains 16 residues. The CDR3 DNA reads as TGTGCCAGCAGTCCGCCCGACAGGTTCCCTTATATTGGCTACACCTTC. This sequence encodes CASSPPDRFPYIGYTF.

This chain joins TRBV6-5 and TRBJ1-1, with 7 bases fitting TRBD1. The CDR3 has 13 amino acids. Germline values: CDR1 MNHEY, CDR2 SVGAGI. With V trimmed by 6 bases and J by 11 bases, 12 bases remained unmatched. DNA of the CDR3: TGTGCCAGCAGCCTGAGACAGGGTGGGCGGGCTTTCTTT. Protein sequence: CASSLRQGGRAFF.

The chain has TRBV29-1 and TRBJ2-5; 11 positions agree with TRBD1. The J call is uncertain, as TRBJ2-7 better fits the DNA end. The CDR3 has 13 amino acids. Germline CDR1 SQVTM, CDR2 ANQGSEA. The CDR3 nucleotides read TGCAGCGTTGTTGGACAGGGGGCCGGCGAGCAGTACTTC. It encodes CSVVGQGAGEQYF.

The chain uses TRBV7-3 and TRBJ2-3, with D maybe TRBD1 (6 bases). Trimming shortened V by 2 bases and J by 6 bases, and 12 bases separated the two germline ends. Germline CDR1 SGHTA, CDR2 FQGTGA. This CDR3 is 14 amino acids long. The CDR3 coding sequence is TGTGCCAGCAGCTTAGGGTATAGGGGGGATACGCAGTATTTT. Translation gives CASSLGYRGDTQYF.

The CDR3 loop is CASSLTGSTGELFF. CDR3 in DNA: TGCGCCAGCAGCTTGACAGGGAGCACCGGGGAGCTGTTTTTT. The chain joins TRBV5-1 to TRBJ2-2, with D tentatively TRBD1 (6 bases). V lost 1 base to trimming and J lost 4 bases, with 8 bases between them. CDR3 length: 14 residues. The germline CDR1 and CDR2 sequences are SGHRS and YFSETQ.

This rearrangement joins TRBV2 to TRBJ1-2, with 9 bases that match TRBD1. The CDR3 has 15 residues. From germline, CDR1 is SNHLY and CDR2 FYNNEI. Unmatched junction bases numbered 8, after V lost 4 bases and J lost 5 bases. CDR3: CASSVWGDRAYGYTF. The CDR3 DNA reads TGTGCCAGCAGTGTCTGGGGGGACAGGGCTTATGGCTACACCTTC.

This chain connects TRBV4-1 to TRBJ2-3, with 9 nucleotides matching TRBD2. This CDR3 is 15 amino acids long. Germline-derived CDR1 and CDR2 are MGHRA and YSYEKL. V shed 4 bases and J 7 bases; nucleotides not matched to a gene: 9. CDR3 DNA: TGCGCCAGCAGCCCCCCCGGGACTAGCTTAAATACGCAGTATTTT. This translates into CASSPPGTSLNTQYF.

The V call is TRBV7-3, the J call TRBJ2-2, with 7 bases identical to TRBD2. The CDR3 has 14 amino acids. V shed 5 bases and J 0 bases; nucleotides not matched to a gene: 0. Germline V gene data show CDR1 as SGHTA and CDR2 as FQGTGA. Here the CDR3 reads CASSGLANTGELFF. The CDR3 DNA reads as TGTGCCAGCAGCGGACTAGCGAACACCGGGGAGCTGTTTTTT.

The chain employs TRBV19 and TRBJ1-1; 9 nucleotides align to TRBD1. CDR3 length: 11 residues. CDR1 is LNHDA, CDR2 SQIVND, per germline (reference sequence). The V and J ends lost 3 bases and 10 bases, in that order; junction bases with no gene match: 0. CDR3 coding DNA: TGTGCCAGTAGTATGGGACAGGGAGCTTTCTTT. Translated, it gives CASSMGQGAFF.

The rearrangement uses TRBV6-1 and TRBJ2-2, with a weak D call TRBD2 (6 bases). Germline V lookup: CDR1 MNHNS, CDR2 SASEGT. The CDR3 covers 14 residues. V dropped 1 base and J dropped 3 bases, with 6 bases sitting between them. The CDR3 sequence is CASSEVADTGELFF. The CDR3 bases are TGTGCCAGCAGTGAAGTAGCGGACACCGGGGAGCTGTTTTTT.

This chain uses TRBV19 with TRBJ2-2, with 10 bases that match TRBD1. The length of the CDR3 is 17 residues. CDR1 and CDR2 (germline): LNHDA, SQIVND (reference sequence). V was clipped by 6 bases and J by 9 bases; unmatched bases: 16. CDR3 residues: CASRRGWTGGDHRELFF. CDR3 sequence (DNA): TGTGCCAGTAGACGCGGCTGGACAGGGGGTGATCACCGGGAGCTGTTTTTT.

The chain recombines TRBV7-9 with TRBJ2-1; 13 bases fit TRBD2. Germline loops: CDR1 SEHNR, CDR2 FQNEAQ (reference sequence). V lost 1 base to trimming and J lost 7 bases; unmatched junction nucleotides: 10. This CDR3 is 18 amino acids long. CDR3 loop: CASSLVGGTSGISNEQFF. The DNA of the CDR3 is TGTGCCAGCAGCTTAGTAGGGGGGACTAGCGGGATCTCAAATGAGCAGTTCTTC.

V and J are TRBV28 and TRBJ1-1, with D uncertain. Germline loops: CDR1 MDHEN, CDR2 SYDVKM. Between the trimmed V and J ends, which lost 5 bases and 1 base, there was a span of 14 bases. This CDR3 is built from 15 residues. The CDR3: CASSRGGLSNTEAFF. The CDR3 DNA is TGTGCCAGCAGTCGAGGCGGACTCTCGAACACTGAAGCTTTCTTT.

The rearrangement links TRBV5-4 to TRBJ1-2, with TRBD1 as a possible D gene (5 bases). The CDR3 is 15 amino acids. From germline, CDR1 is SGHNT and CDR2 YYREEE (reference sequence). V was shortened by 4 bases and J by 8 bases, with 21 bases between the two germline ends. DNA for the CDR3: TGTGCCAGCAGCCAAGAACGGGGGAATCGGCTCGGCTACACCTTC. As protein: CASSQERGNRLGYTF.

The J gene is TRBJ2-1, the V gene TRBV5-4; weak D call: TRBD1 (5 bases). Germline CDR1 is SGHNT and CDR2 is YYREEE (reference sequence). This CDR3 has 15 amino acids. The ends were cut back, 1 base at V and 8 bases at J, with 16 bases in the middle. The CDR3 DNA reads as TGTGCCAGCAGCTTGAAGCAGGGTAATATGGATGAGCAGTTCTTC. Its translation is CASSLKQGNMDEQFF.

V and J are TRBV14 and TRBJ2-7; D is perhaps TRBD1 (6 bases). Germline assignment: CDR1 SGHDN and CDR2 FVKESK. The CDR3 has 14 residues. The ends were cut back, 3 bases at V and 4 bases at J, with 13 bases in the middle. The CDR3 sequence: CASSQFRDTYEQYF. CDR3 DNA: TGTGCCAGCAGCCAGTTCCGGGACACTTACGAGCAGTACTTC.

CDR3 nucleotides: TGTGCCAGCAGCTTTGGCGGGAGAACCTACGAGCAGTACTTC. Amino acid sequence: CASSFGGRTYEQYF. The chain is built from TRBV5-4 and TRBJ2-5, with 7 bases identical to TRBD2. The J call may be in error: the DNA end matches TRBJ2-7 better. Germline V gene lookup returns CDR1 SGHNT and CDR2 YYREEE (reference sequence). This CDR3 region has 14 residues.

The chain employs TRBV19 and TRBJ1-2, with a weak D call TRBD1 (5 bases). Trimming removed 5 bases from V and 8 bases from J, with 15 bases in between. The V gene's germline CDR1 is LNHDA and CDR2 SQIVND (reference sequence). CDR3 length: 13 amino acids. The CDR3 DNA sequence: TGTGCCAGTAGTCCGGACAACTACCGGGGCTACACCTTC. Amino acid sequence: CASSPDNYRGYTF.

The V call is TRBV7-9, the J call TRBJ2-1, with 13 positions matching TRBD2. The length of the CDR3 is 15 residues. Germline V lookup: CDR1 SEHNR, CDR2 FQNEAQ (reference sequence). V dropped 5 bases and J dropped 9; count of bases not matched to a gene: 7. As DNA, the CDR3 is TGTGCCAGCAGCGTGACTAGCGGGAGGTCGACTGAGCAGTTCTTC. Protein sequence: CASSVTSGRSTEQFF.

The rearrangement links TRBV5-1 to TRBJ2-3, with TRBD2 matching over 9 bases. V was clipped by 0 bases and J by 0 bases; unmatched bases: 8. The CDR3 totals 18 residues. Germline values: CDR1 SGHRS, CDR2 YFSETQ. The CDR3 DNA sequence: TGCGCCAGCAGCTTGGGGCTAGCGGGATCTACTAGCACAGATACGCAGTATTTT. Protein product: CASSLGLAGSTSTDTQYF.